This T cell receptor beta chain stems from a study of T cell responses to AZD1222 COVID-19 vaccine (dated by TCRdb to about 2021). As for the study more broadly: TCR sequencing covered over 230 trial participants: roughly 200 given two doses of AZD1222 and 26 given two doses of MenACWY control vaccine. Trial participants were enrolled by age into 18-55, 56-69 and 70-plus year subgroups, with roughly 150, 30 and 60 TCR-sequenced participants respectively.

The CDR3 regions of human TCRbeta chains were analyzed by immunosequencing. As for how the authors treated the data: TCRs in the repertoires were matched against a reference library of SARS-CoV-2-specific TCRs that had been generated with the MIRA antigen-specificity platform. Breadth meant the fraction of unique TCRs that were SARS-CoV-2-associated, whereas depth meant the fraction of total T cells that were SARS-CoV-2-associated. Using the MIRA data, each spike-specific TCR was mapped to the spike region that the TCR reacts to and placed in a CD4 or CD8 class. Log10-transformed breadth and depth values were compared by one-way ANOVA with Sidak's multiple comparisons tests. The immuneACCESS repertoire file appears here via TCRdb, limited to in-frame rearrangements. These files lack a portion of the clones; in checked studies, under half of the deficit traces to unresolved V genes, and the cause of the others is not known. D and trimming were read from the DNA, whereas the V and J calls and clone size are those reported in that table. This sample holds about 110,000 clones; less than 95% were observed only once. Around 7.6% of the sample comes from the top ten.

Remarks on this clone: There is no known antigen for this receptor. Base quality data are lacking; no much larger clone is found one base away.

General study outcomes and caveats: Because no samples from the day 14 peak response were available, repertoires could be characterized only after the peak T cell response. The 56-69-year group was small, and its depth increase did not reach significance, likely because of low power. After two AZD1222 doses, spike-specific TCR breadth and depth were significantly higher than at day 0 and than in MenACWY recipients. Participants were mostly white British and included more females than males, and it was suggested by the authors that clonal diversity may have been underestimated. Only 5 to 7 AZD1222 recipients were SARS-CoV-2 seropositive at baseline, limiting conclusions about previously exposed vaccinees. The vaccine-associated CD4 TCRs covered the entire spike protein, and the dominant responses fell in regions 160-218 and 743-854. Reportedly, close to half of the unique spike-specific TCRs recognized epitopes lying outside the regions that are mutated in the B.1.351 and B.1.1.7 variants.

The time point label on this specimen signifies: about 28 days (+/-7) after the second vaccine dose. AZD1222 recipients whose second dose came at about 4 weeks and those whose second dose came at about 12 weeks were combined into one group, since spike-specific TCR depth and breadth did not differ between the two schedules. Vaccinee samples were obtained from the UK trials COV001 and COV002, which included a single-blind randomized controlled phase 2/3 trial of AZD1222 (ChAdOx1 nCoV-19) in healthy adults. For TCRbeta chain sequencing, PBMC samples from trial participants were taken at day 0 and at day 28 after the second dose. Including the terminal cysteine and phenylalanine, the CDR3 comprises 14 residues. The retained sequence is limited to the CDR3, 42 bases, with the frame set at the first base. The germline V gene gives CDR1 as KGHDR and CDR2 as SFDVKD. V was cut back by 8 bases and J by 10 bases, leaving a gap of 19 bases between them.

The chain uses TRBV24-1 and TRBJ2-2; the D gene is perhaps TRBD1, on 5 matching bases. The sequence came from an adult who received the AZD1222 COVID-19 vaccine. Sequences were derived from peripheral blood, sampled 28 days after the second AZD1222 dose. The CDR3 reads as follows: CATNPQGIREELFF. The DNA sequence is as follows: TGTGCCACCAACCCCCAGGGTATTCGTGAGGAGCTGTTTTTT.